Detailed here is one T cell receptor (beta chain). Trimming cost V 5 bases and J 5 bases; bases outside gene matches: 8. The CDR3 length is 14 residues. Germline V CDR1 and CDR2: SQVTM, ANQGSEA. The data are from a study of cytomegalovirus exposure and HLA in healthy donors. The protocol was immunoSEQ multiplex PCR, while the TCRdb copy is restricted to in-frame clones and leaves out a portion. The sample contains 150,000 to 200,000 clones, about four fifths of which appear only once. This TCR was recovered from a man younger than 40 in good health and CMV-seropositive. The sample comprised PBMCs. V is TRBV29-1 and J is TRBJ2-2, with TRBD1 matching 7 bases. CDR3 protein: CSVNGQARTGELFF. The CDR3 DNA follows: TGCAGCGTTAATGGACAGGCCCGGACCGGGGAGCTGTTTTTT.